A single sample gave rise to the 5 T cell receptor beta chains below, sequenced in a study of low-dose radiotherapy and immunotherapy resistance in tumors. TRAV- and TRBV-specific primers, spanning alpha and beta chains, primed first-strand cDNA. The TCRs were subjected to amplification over approximately 18 PCR cycles employing a constant-region primer in conjunction with a V-primer adapter. Each CDR3 protein is one row after TCRdb ran MiXCR on the reads. The profile shows 100,000 or so distinct CDR3 sequences, more than 7.5% of them singletons. Indicated time point: before trial treatment. The specimen was PBMCs, collected before treatment. These receptors were obtained from a male donor with prostate cancer.

This clonotype was observed a handful of times. An end of the junction does not agree with germline; a read error may underlie this. The V gene is TRBV6-8, the J gene TRBJ2-7; 8 positions match TRBD2. The germline gives CDR1 MNHGY, CDR2 SAAAGT. The CDR3 extends over 13 amino acids. The CDR3 sequence is CASSYQQSGTSWF. As DNA, the CDR3 is TGTGCCAGCAGTTACCAGCAATCCGGGACTAGTTGGTTC.

This clonotype was recorded many times. V usage is TRBV28 and J usage is TRBJ2-1; possible D gene TRBD2, 6 bases. The CDR3 is 14 amino acids. With 4 bases removed from V and 9 bases from J, the gap between germline ends came to 16 bases. Per the germline V gene, CDR1 is MDHEN and CDR2 is SYDVKM. CDR3 nucleotide sequence: TGTGCCAGCAGTTGGACCCGGGGAGGCGGTGAGCAGTTCTTC. Its protein is CASSWTRGGGEQFF.

This clonotype has at least ten counts. This CDR3 reads CASSPRPLAGELFF. DNA of the CDR3: TGTGCCAGCAGCCCACGACCACTGGCCGGGGAGCTGTTTTTT. The chain employs TRBV7-6 and TRBJ2-2; D unclear. Germline CDR1 is SGHVS and CDR2 is FNYEAQ. The V end was cut by 5 bases, the J end by 6 bases, with 13 bases between. CDR3 length: 14 amino acids.

At least ten counts were recorded for this clonotype. The chain links TRBV13 to TRBJ1-1; 8 positions match TRBD1. The J segment lost 6 bases and the V segment lost 0 bases, leaving 3 bases of the junction unmatched. Germline values: CDR1 PRHDT, CDR2 FYEKMQ (reference sequence). The CDR3 totals 14 residues. CDR3 in DNA: TGTGCCAGCAGCTTAGGCCAGGGGGCCTCTGAAGCTTTCTTT. This gives the protein CASSLGQGASEAFF.

As for this clonotype: It is likely a read error: a sequence one base away is far more abundant. V is TRBV13 and J is TRBJ1-2; 9 bases are a match to TRBD1. Trimming took 1 base from V and 8 from J; bases not matched to a gene: 11. The CDR3 has 16 residues. Germline CDR1 and CDR2: PRHDT and FYEKMQ (reference sequence). CDR3 in amino acids: CASSLDPGTGRDGYTF. As DNA, the CDR3 is TGTGCCAGCAGCTTAGACCCCGGGACAGGGCGTGACGGCTACACCTTC.